The 26 T cell receptor beta chains presented below share a single source sample, sequenced in a study of molecular identifiers for immune sequencing clone quantification. TCRdb passed the PCR reads through MiXCR, listing each CDR3 protein once. The sample includes around 460,000 distinct CDR3 sequences, roughly 24% seen only once; the top ten take around 0.76%. The sequenced material came from naive CD8+ T cells from blood, with Jurkat cell RNA spiked in. Subset reported: FACS-sorted CD8+CD4-CCR7+CD45RA+ naive T cells. The source of these receptors is a human donor in good health. Some libraries in this study had Jurkat cell RNA spiked in.

This clonotype has a handful of counts. The genes are TRBV12-3 or TRBV12-4 and TRBJ1-1, with 9 bases identical to TRBD1. The V and J ends lost 5 bases and 3 bases, in that order; junction bases with no gene match: 10. CDR3 length: 16 residues. CDR3 amino acids: CASSPSRRQGDTEAFF. DNA of the CDR3: TGTGCCAGCAGTCCAAGCAGGAGACAGGGGGACACTGAAGCTTTCTTT.

The table lists this clonotype with many counts. The chain recombines TRBV28 with TRBJ2-3; 7 bases agree with TRBD1. The V gene end was trimmed by 2 bases and the J gene end by 1 base; junction bases not matched to a gene: 9. This CDR3 is 17 amino acids long. Looked up from germline, CDR1 is MDHEN and CDR2 is SYDVKM. CDR3 protein: CASSLLKGARGTDTQYF. The CDR3 DNA reads TGTGCCAGCAGTTTACTAAAGGGGGCGCGGGGCACAGATACGCAGTATTTT.

This clonotype appeared a few times. This chain connects TRBV6-5 to TRBJ2-7; D remains unclear. The CDR3 extends over 13 amino acids. Trimming took off 2 bases at V and 3 bases at J, with 8 bases between the two ends. Germline-derived CDR1 and CDR2 are MNHEY and SVGAGI. In DNA, the CDR3 is TGTGCCAGCAGTTACGGGGTTGGCTACGAGCAGTACTTC. Protein: CASSYGVGYEQYF.

This clonotype was seen repeatedly, ten times or more. This rearrangement joins TRBV27 to TRBJ2-7, with 12 bases matching TRBD2. This CDR3 contains 14 residues. After removal of 5 bases from V and 7 bases from J, the junction contained 6 bases not matched to a gene. From germline, CDR1 is MNHEY and CDR2 SMNVEV (reference sequence). The DNA for the CDR3 is TGTGCCAGCAGTAGACTAGCGGGAGTTGGAGAGCAGTACTTC. Protein: CASSRLAGVGEQYF.

In this sample, this clonotype turned up a few times. The gene calls are TRBV9 and TRBJ2-7; no clear D. Germline values: CDR1 SGDLS, CDR2 YYNGEE. The CDR3 loop spans 15 amino acids. Deletions cut 3 bases from V and 0 bases from J, with 13 bases between. The CDR3 reads CASSDGASRSYEQYF. CDR3 nucleotide sequence: TGTGCCAGCAGCGACGGAGCCTCCCGCTCCTACGAGCAGTACTTC. Combining the CDR3 with reference TRBV9 and TRBJ2-7 gives the whole variable domain DSGVTQTPKHLITATGQRVTLRCSPRSGDLSVYWYQQSLDQGLQFLIQYYNGEERAKGNILERFSAQQFPDLHSELNLSSLELGDSALYFCASSDGASRSYEQYFGPGTRLTVT.

This clonotype was seen ten or more times. This chain joins TRBV6-2 or TRBV6-3 and TRBJ1-1; perhaps TRBD1 as D (6 bases). V gave up 2 bases and J gave up 0 bases, with 7 bases separating them. Per germline, CDR1 MNHEY and CDR2 SVGEGT. This CDR3 has 14 amino acids. The CDR3 loop is CASSYGGMNTEAFF. In DNA form, the CDR3 reads TGTGCCAGCAGTTACGGGGGCATGAACACTGAAGCTTTCTTT.

J is TRBJ1-5 and V is TRBV15; TRBD1 might be the D (5 bases). The CDR3 covers 18 residues. Deletions cut 0 bases from V and 3 bases from J, with 18 bases between. The germline gives CDR1 LNHNV, CDR2 YYDKDF (reference sequence). For the CDR3, the DNA is TGTGCCACCAGCAGAGATAGGATATCAGGGTTTTACAATCAGCCCCAGCATTTT. Translating it yields CATSRDRISGFYNQPQHF.

This clonotype was counted a few times. The CDR3 protein is CASSFESHRGSYEQYF. DNA of the CDR3: TGTGCCAGCAGCTTCGAGTCGCACAGGGGGTCTTACGAGCAGTACTTC. V usage is TRBV7-2 and J usage is TRBJ2-7; 8 nucleotides align to TRBD1. Germline-derived CDR1 and CDR2 are SGHTA and FQGNSA. Trimming at V came to 3 bases and at J to 4 bases, leaving 11 bases not matched to a gene. The CDR3 is made up of 16 amino acids.

This clonotype was seen only a few times. The J gene is TRBJ1-5, the V gene TRBV19; 8 bases line up with TRBD1. The V gene's germline CDR1 is LNHDA and CDR2 SQIVND (reference sequence). J gave up 0 bases and V 6 bases, and 4 bases lay outside the gene matches. The CDR3 contains 15 residues. For the CDR3, the DNA is TGTGCCAGTAGCCCAACAGGGGGTAGCAATCAGCCCCAGCATTTT. The encoded protein is CASSPTGGSNQPQHF.

The rearrangement joins TRBV4-3 to TRBJ2-2, with D maybe TRBD1 (5 bases). The CDR3 has 15 residues. V gave up 0 bases and J gave up 5 bases, with 10 bases separating them. CDR1 is LGHNA and CDR2 is YSLEER in the germline V gene. The CDR3 coding sequence is TGCGCCAGCAGCCAAGATTCAGGGTGGACCGGGGAGCTGTTTTTT. It translates to CASSQDSGWTGELFF.

In this sample, this clonotype turned up many times. This chain uses TRBV27 with TRBJ1-5; D is possibly TRBD1 (6 bases). CDR3 length: 14 residues. The ends were cut back, 0 bases at V and 5 bases at J, with 8 bases in the middle. Looked up from germline, CDR1 is MNHEY and CDR2 is SMNVEV (reference sequence). The CDR3 protein is CASSLSAGDQPQHF. The CDR3, as DNA: TGTGCCAGCAGTTTATCGGCAGGGGATCAGCCCCAGCATTTT.

This clonotype was recorded a few times. The chain links TRBV5-4 to TRBJ2-7; 11 nucleotides align to TRBD1. Losses at the gene ends were 3 bases for V and 6 bases for J; bases not matched to a gene: 5. The CDR3 is made up of 14 amino acids. The germline CDR1 and CDR2 sequences are SGHNT and YYREEE (reference sequence). The CDR3 loop is CASSSGQGAVEQYF. The CDR3 DNA follows: TGTGCCAGCAGCTCCGGACAGGGGGCAGTCGAGCAGTACTTC.

In its sample, this clonotype was seen many times. Here the CDR3 DNA reads TGTGCCAGCAGTGATTTGGGGACGGTCCCTGGGGGTGAGCAGTTCTTC. Its protein product is CASSDLGTVPGGEQFF. The V and J genes are TRBV2 and TRBJ2-1; possibly TRBD1 or TRBD2 for D (5 bases each). V was pared by 3 bases and J by 9 bases, with 21 bases between. This CDR3 is built from 16 residues. From germline, CDR1 is SNHLY and CDR2 FYNNEI.

This clonotype turned up a few times. V is TRBV27 and J is TRBJ2-2, with D perhaps TRBD2 (5 bases). The CDR3 extends over 17 amino acids. The V gene's germline CDR1 is MNHEY and CDR2 SMNVEV (reference sequence). The ends were cut back, 5 bases at V and 4 bases at J, with 20 bases in the middle. The CDR3 DNA is TGTGCCAGCAGTCCCCGAGGGTCCCCATCGAGCACCGGGGAGCTGTTTTTT. Translating gives CASSPRGSPSSTGELFF.

This chain connects TRBV20-1 to TRBJ2-7; 8 nucleotides match TRBD2. Per germline, CDR1 DFQATT and CDR2 SNEGSKA (reference sequence). The V and J ends lost 2 bases and 5 bases, in that order; junction bases with no gene match: 14. CDR3 length: 16 residues. The CDR3, as DNA: TGCAGTGCTAGATGGGGGATGGTAGCGGGACTTAACGAGCAGTACTTC. Protein product: CSARWGMVAGLNEQYF.

About this clonotype itself: Possible read error: a much larger clone is one base away. The genes are TRBV19 and TRBJ1-5; possibly TRBD1 for D (6 bases). The germline V gene encodes CDR1 LNHDA and CDR2 SQIVND (reference sequence). CDR3 size: 15 residues. CDR3 loop: CASSIGSRGRQRQHF. CDR3 DNA sequence: TGTGCCAGTAGTATAGGGAGCAGGGGCAGGCAGCGCCAGCATTTT. The full variable domain, its missing parts supplied by reference TRBV19 and TRBJ1-5, is DGGITQSPKYLFRKEGQNVTLSCEQNLNHDAMYWYRQDPGQGLRLIYYSQIVNDFQKGDIAEGYSVSREKKESFPLTVTSAQKNPTAFYLCASSIGSRGRQRQHFGDGTRLSIL.

Comment on this clonotype: A much larger clonotype is one base distant, so this may be a read error. The rearrangement joins TRBV15 to TRBJ1-5, with D possibly TRBD1 on 5 matching bases. The CDR3 is 14 amino acids. Germline values: CDR1 LNHNV, CDR2 YYDKDF (reference sequence). The CDR3 sequence: CATSGSGGNQPQRF. The CDR3 nucleotides read TGTGCCACCAGCGGAAGTGGGGGGAACCAGCCCCAGCGTTTT. Looking up the rest from reference TRBV15 and TRBJ1-5 gives the full variable domain: DAMVIQNPRYQVTQFGKPVTLSCSQTLNHNVMYWYQQKSSQAPKLLFHYYDKDFNNEADTPDNFQSRRPNTSFCFLDIRSPGLGDTAMYLCATSGSGGNQPQRFGDGTRLSIL.

This chain uses TRBV9 with TRBJ1-4; TRBD1 matches 9 bases. The CDR3 is 15 amino acids. V shed 3 bases, J shed 7 bases, and the junction held 7 bases outside the gene matches. Per the germline V gene, CDR1 is SGDLS and CDR2 is YYNGEE. DNA for the CDR3: TGTGCCAGCAGCGGATCCGGGACAGGGAGTGAAAAACTGTTTTTT. This gives the protein CASSGSGTGSEKLFF.

In regard to this clonotype: Lacking the conserved final phenylalanine or tryptophan, this CDR3 likely reflects a read error. The chain employs TRBV6-5 and TRBJ2-3; TRBD2 agrees at 9 bases. In germline, CDR1 is MNHEY, CDR2 SVGAGI. V shed 2 bases, J shed 2 bases, and the junction held 2 bases outside the gene matches. The CDR3 has 15 residues. Here the CDR3 DNA reads TGTGCCAGCAGTTACAAGCGGGGGGTCACAGATACGCAGTATTCT. Its protein is CASSYKRGVTDTQYS.

This clonotype has ten or more counts. The chain carries TRBV27 and TRBJ1-1; a weak D match, TRBD1 (5 bases). The CDR3 has 13 amino acids. In germline, CDR1 is MNHEY, CDR2 SMNVEV (reference sequence). V dropped 6 bases and J dropped 5 bases, with 13 bases sitting between them. CDR3: CASSFQGGTEAFF. The CDR3 coding sequence is TGTGCCAGCAGCTTCCAGGGAGGGACTGAAGCTTTCTTT.

This clonotype came up a few times. The genes are TRBV20-1 and TRBJ2-7; no definite D call. Germline CDR1 DFQATT, CDR2 SNEGSKA (reference sequence). The CDR3 consists of 13 residues. Trimming left V 3 bases short and J 5 bases short, with 14 bases between. The chain's CDR3 is CSARLVSKDEQYF. CDR3 nucleotide sequence: TGCAGTGCTAGGCTCGTTTCTAAAGACGAGCAGTACTTC.

This clonotype was counted between two and nine times. This chain uses TRBV6-6 with TRBJ2-7, with 13 bases identical to TRBD2. Germline-derived CDR1 and CDR2 are MNHNY and SVGAGI (reference sequence). V lost 1 base to trimming and J lost 3 bases; unmatched junction nucleotides: 3. This CDR3 is 16 amino acids long. The CDR3 nucleotides are TGTGCCAGCAGTTACTGGACTAGCGGGAGCCTCTACGAGCAGTACTTC. Translating it yields CASSYWTSGSLYEQYF.

The rearrangement uses TRBV9 and TRBJ2-7, with a weak D call TRBD1 (6 bases). Germline CDR1 SGDLS, CDR2 YYNGEE. V shed 3 bases and J shed 5 bases, with 15 bases lying between them. CDR3 length equals 14 residues. This chain's CDR3 is CASSARAGADEQYF. For the CDR3, the DNA is TGTGCCAGCAGCGCCCGGGCAGGGGCGGACGAGCAGTACTTC. The full variable domain, completed using reference TRBV9 and TRBJ2-7, is DSGVTQTPKHLITATGQRVTLRCSPRSGDLSVYWYQQSLDQGLQFLIQYYNGEERAKGNILERFSAQQFPDLHSELNLSSLELGDSALYFCASSARAGADEQYFGPGTRLTVT.

V and J are TRBV7-2 and TRBJ2-5; no reliable D call. V lost 1 base and J 7 bases, leaving 19 bases between the germline ends. This CDR3 spans 16 amino acids. Germline-derived CDR1 and CDR2 are SGHTA and FQGNSA. Written as DNA, the CDR3 is TGTGCCAGCAGCTTAGGACGGCTGGATAGGAAAGTGACCCAGTACTTC. It translates to CASSLGRLDRKVTQYF. Full variable domain (outside the CDR3, taken from reference TRBV7-2 and TRBJ2-5): GAGVSQSPSNKVTEKGKDVELRCDPISGHTALYWYRQSLGQGLEFLIYFQGNSAPDKSGLPSDRFSAERTGGSVSTLTIQRTQQEDSAVYLCASSLGRLDRKVTQYFGPGTRLLVL.

This clonotype was detected ten times or more. The genes are TRBV7-2 and TRBJ2-6; D may be TRBD1 or TRBD2 (6 bases each). Germline loops: CDR1 SGHTA, CDR2 FQGNSA. V lost 7 bases and J 0 bases, leaving 13 bases between the germline ends. The length of the CDR3 is 16 residues. For the CDR3, the DNA is TGTGCCAGCATCACAGGGAGGAGCTCTGGGGCCAACGTCCTGACTTTC. This codes for CASITGRSSGANVLTF.

This clonotype was observed at least ten times. The genes are TRBV29-1 and TRBJ1-1, with a weak D call TRBD1 (5 bases). This CDR3 region has 15 residues. CDR1 and CDR2 (germline): SQVTM, ANQGSEA. The V end lost 5 bases, the J end lost 3 bases, and 19 bases lay between the germline ends. The CDR3 DNA reads as TGCAGCGTTTGTGGTGGAGGGGACCGGGACACTGAAGCTTTCTTT. Encoded protein: CSVCGGGDRDTEAFF.